The rows below give T cell receptor beta chains drawn from one sample of a study of blood T cell repertoires in COVID-19. Profiled with immunoSEQ multiplex PCR; TCRdb holds only in-frame clones, not every one. The table includes about 97,000 clones, around 90% detected once. Specimen: peripheral blood. These TCRs come from a man aged 50-59 years with active or convalescent COVID-19. CDR3s leave out the opening cysteine and the closing phenylalanine or tryptophan.

J gene,CDR3 length,V gene,CDR3 protein
TRBJ2-5,14,TRBV24-1,ATSDFGLAGEETQY
TRBJ1-2,8,TRBV5-8,ASSFGGYT
TRBJ1-4,13,TRBV11-2,ASSLVGVPNEKLF
TRBJ2-3,13,TRBV6-2/TRBV6-3,ASSRGQGPPDTQY
TRBJ2-5,12,TRBV6-6,ASSYSSIQETQY
TRBJ1-1,12,TRBV27,ASSIGGLRTEAF
TRBJ2-3,14,TRBV6-2/TRBV6-3,ASSYPALGLPDTQY
TRBJ2-1,14,TRBV7-2,ASSLLAGSSYNEQF
TRBJ1-1,12,TRBV18,ASSPTGQEQRAF
TRBJ1-2,13,TRBV28,ASGTGGNSNYGYT
TRBJ2-3,15,TRBV4-1,ASSRQLAGGPGDTQY
TRBJ2-5,12,TRBV18,ASSPGDRSETQY
TRBJ1-4,11,TRBV4-1,ASQRTGHEKLF